This entry lists 18 T cell receptor beta chains sequenced from one sample in a study of shared clonotypes between healthy human individuals. Only in-frame clones appear in the TCRdb table, and some are missing; sequencing was by immunoSEQ multiplex PCR. The sample has about 380,000 clones; 96% are singletons. Sequencing used memory CD8+ T cells sorted from blood. The subset was: CD45RO+ cells pooled with CCR7-negative TemRA cells. The origin of the receptors is a man in his thirties or forties in good health.

This chain uses TRBV28 with TRBJ2-1, with TRBD1 matching 9 bases. This CDR3 is 13 amino acids long. After removal of 7 bases from V and 7 bases from J, the junction contained 5 bases not matched to a gene. Germline V gene sequence: CDR1 MDHEN, CDR2 SYDVKM. CDR3 residues: CASNRDRVNEQFF. The CDR3 DNA follows: TGTGCCAGCAATCGGGACAGGGTGAATGAGCAGTTCTTC.

The chain combines TRBV10-3 with TRBJ2-5, with D maybe TRBD2 (6 bases). This CDR3 comprises 13 residues. The V end was cut by 0 bases, the J end by 4 bases, with 6 bases between. CDR1 and CDR2 (germline): ENHRY, SYGVKD. The CDR3 protein is CAISESTRETQYF. The CDR3 region has the DNA TGTGCCATCAGTGAGTCGACTAGAGAGACCCAGTACTTC.

The genes are TRBV9 and TRBJ2-3; TRBD2 matches 7 bases. In germline, CDR1 is SGDLS, CDR2 YYNGEE. With 4 bases clipped from V and 6 bases from J, the junction kept 17 bases outside the gene matches. This CDR3 region has 17 residues. The CDR3 bases are TGTGCCAGCAGCCCCGTAATCGCGGGAGAACTCTTCGATACGCAGTATTTT. Translating it yields CASSPVIAGELFDTQYF.

The chain uses TRBV7-9 and TRBJ1-1; 7 nucleotides line up with TRBD1. Germline values: CDR1 SEHNR, CDR2 FQNEAQ (reference sequence). The length of the CDR3 is 16 residues. Trimming cost V 6 bases and J 1 base; bases outside gene matches: 11. This CDR3 is CASRRTGPWGNTEAFF. The CDR3 nucleotides are TGTGCCAGCAGAAGGACAGGCCCATGGGGGAACACTGAAGCTTTCTTT.

The J gene is TRBJ2-2, the V gene TRBV25-1; 8 nucleotides agree with TRBD1. Germline trimming cut 10 bases from V and 6 bases from J; bases unmatched to any gene: 4. Germline V gene data show CDR1 as MGHDK and CDR2 as SYGVNS. The CDR3 has 12 amino acids. The CDR3 DNA reads TGTGCCACCCCAGGGGGCGCCGGGGAGCTGTTTTTT. The encoded protein is CATPGGAGELFF.

The chain employs TRBV5-4 and TRBJ2-1; TRBD2 agrees at 8 bases. Germline lookup yields CDR1 SGHNT and CDR2 YYREEE (reference sequence). V shed 4 bases and J 1 base; nucleotides not matched to a gene: 10. There are 17 residues in the CDR3. The chain's CDR3 is CASSPLKRERSYNEQFF. CDR3 nucleotide sequence: TGTGCCAGCAGCCCCCTTAAGCGGGAGAGGTCCTACAATGAGCAGTTCTTC.

The J gene is TRBJ2-7, the V gene TRBV19; perhaps D is TRBD1 or TRBD2 (5 bases each). CDR1 is LNHDA, CDR2 SQIVND, per germline (reference sequence). Trimming took off 7 bases at V and 6 bases at J, with 25 bases between the two ends. The CDR3 spans 16 residues. The CDR3 sequence: CASNPSGGRQGGEQYF. Written as DNA, the CDR3 is TGTGCCAGTAACCCCTCTGGGGGTAGGCAAGGCGGCGAGCAGTACTTC.

V gene TRBV4-2 combines with J gene TRBJ1-4; D not certain. Trimming took off 0 bases at V and 8 bases at J, with 13 bases between the two ends. The germline V gene has CDR1 LGHNA and CDR2 YNFKEQ. The CDR3 spans 15 residues. The CDR3 loop is CASSQDPGPVEKLFF. CDR3 DNA: TGTGCCAGCAGCCAAGACCCCGGTCCGGTCGAAAAACTGTTTTTT.

The J gene is TRBJ1-1, the V gene TRBV20-1, with TRBD1 as a possible D gene (5 bases). This CDR3 is built from 11 residues. V lost 8 bases and J 0 bases, leaving 7 bases between the germline ends. Per germline, CDR1 DFQATT and CDR2 SNEGSKA (reference sequence). The CDR3 loop reads CSKQVNTEAFF. The CDR3 DNA reads as TGCAGTAAACAGGTGAACACTGAAGCTTTCTTT.

V and J are TRBV5-1 and TRBJ2-1; 11 bases map to TRBD2. The CDR3 extends over 16 amino acids. Germline V CDR1 and CDR2: SGHRS, YFSETQ. Trimming cost V 0 bases and J 8 bases; bases outside gene matches: 7. The chain's CDR3 is CASSLGLAGSGDEQFF. The CDR3 region has the DNA TGCGCCAGCAGCTTGGGACTAGCGGGAAGTGGAGATGAGCAGTTCTTC.

V usage is TRBV6-6 and J usage is TRBJ1-2; no firm D call. Germline CDR1 MNHNY, CDR2 SVGAGI (reference sequence). V shed 2 bases and J shed 8 bases, with 12 bases lying between them. The length of the CDR3 is 13 residues. The CDR3: CASSYLDLGGYTF. The CDR3 bases are TGTGCCAGCAGTTACCTGGATCTGGGGGGCTACACCTTC.

V is TRBV28 and J is TRBJ2-7; 11 bases map to TRBD2. V lost 10 bases to trimming and J lost 3 bases; unmatched junction nucleotides: 11. The V gene's germline CDR1 is MDHEN and CDR2 SYDVKM. CDR3 length equals 15 residues. The chain's CDR3 is CAMPRLAGYLYEQYF. The CDR3 nucleotides read TGTGCCATGCCCCGACTAGCGGGGTACCTCTACGAGCAGTACTTC.

V usage is TRBV18 and J usage is TRBJ2-3; weak D call: TRBD2 (5 bases). Germline V gene lookup returns CDR1 KGHSH and CDR2 LQKENI. The CDR3 spans 16 residues. V was trimmed by 1 base and J by 4 bases, leaving 15 bases between them. This chain's CDR3 is CASSPLAGDFPDTQYF. In DNA form, the CDR3 reads TGTGCCAGCTCACCACTGGCGGGTGATTTCCCAGATACGCAGTATTTT.

The gene calls are TRBV19 and TRBJ2-2; D is possibly TRBD2 (6 bases). Germline V gene data show CDR1 as LNHDA and CDR2 as SQIVND (reference sequence). V was cut by 3 bases and J by 4 bases, with 15 bases left in between. CDR3 length: 16 amino acids. This chain's CDR3 is CASSMSGGMGTGELFF. The CDR3 nucleotides are TGTGCCAGTAGTATGTCAGGCGGGATGGGCACCGGGGAGCTGTTTTTT.

CDR3 bases: TGTGCCAGCAGCCAGGGGCAGGGGGCAACCGGGGAGCTGTTTTTT. This translates into CASSQGQGATGELFF. The chain is built from TRBV4-2 and TRBJ2-2; 8 positions agree with TRBD1. Trimming at V came to 3 bases and at J to 5 bases, leaving 5 bases not matched to a gene. The CDR3 consists of 15 residues. CDR1 LGHNA and CDR2 YNFKEQ come from the germline V gene.

V usage is TRBV30 and J usage is TRBJ2-3; a weak D match, TRBD2 (6 bases). The V end lost 5 bases, the J end lost 2 bases, and 11 bases lay between the germline ends. Per germline, CDR1 GTSNPN and CDR2 SVGIG (reference sequence). The CDR3 is 13 residues long. CDR3 bases: TGTGCCTGGGGGGGACTGAACACAGATACGCAGTATTTT. Protein product: CAWGGLNTDTQYF.

The V call is TRBV19, the J call TRBJ1-2, with D unclear. V gave up 0 bases and J gave up 2 bases, with 10 bases separating them. The germline gives CDR1 LNHDA, CDR2 SQIVND (reference sequence). The CDR3 totals 15 residues. The CDR3 spells CASSIDPLGNYGYTF. In nucleotides, the CDR3 is TGTGCCAGTAGTATAGATCCTCTAGGGAACTATGGCTACACCTTC.

The chain joins TRBV6-5 to TRBJ2-3; 7 bases align to TRBD1. After removal of 5 bases from V and 5 bases from J, the junction contained 10 bases not matched to a gene. The CDR3 consists of 15 residues. CDR1 MNHEY and CDR2 SVGAGI come from the germline V gene. The CDR3 sequence is CASSRNRGVGDTQYF. The CDR3 nucleotides are TGTGCCAGCAGTCGTAACAGGGGAGTGGGAGATACGCAGTATTTT.